The table lists the clone carrying this T cell receptor (beta chain) with a few counts. The time point is: newly diagnosed GD, antithyroid drugs for less than 3 months. Scientists built the TCR library using RNA that was extracted from PBMCs. This specimen belongs to a study of regulatory T cells in long-lasting Graves disease. The length of the CDR3 is 14 residues. The germline V and J ends were trimmed by 3 bases and 2 bases, with 8 bases remaining between them. Germline loops: CDR1 KGHSH, CDR2 LQKENI. Arm-PCR of CDR3 regions and iRepertoire HTBI primers were used to build TCR beta libraries. One entry per CDR3 protein results from TCRdb running MiXCR on the multiplex PCR reads. The sample yields about 450,000 distinct CDR3 sequences, 12% to 15% seen once. This sample was also put to use in a study of T cells in Graves' hyperthyroidism and ophthalmopathy. That publication notes: Diagnosis of hyperthyroidism was new in patients aged 18 to 65, and its duration was under 2 months. HTBI primers were used for first-round RT-PCR of the TCR CDR3.

The sequence derives from a woman in her fifties or sixties with Graves disease. The J gene is TRBJ2-4, the V gene TRBV18; D uncertain. Sequencing was performed on peripheral blood mononuclear cells (PBMCs), taken at new diagnosis, from a patient treated with antithyroid drugs. CDR3 protein: CASSPATSKNIQYF. CDR3 bases: TGTGCCAGCTCACCGGCCACGTCCAAAAACATTCAGTACTTC.